This T cell receptor (beta chain) was sequenced during a study of blood T cell repertoires in COVID-19. This CDR3 is 18 amino acids long. Trimming removed 2 bases from V and 2 bases from J; junction bases left unmatched: 10. The germline gives CDR1 SGHNT, CDR2 YYREEE (reference sequence). Original processing notes: Reference gene primer amplification in the assay estimated nucleated cell counts. The table came from immunoSEQ multiplex PCR; TCRdb's copy has only in-frame clones and leaves some out. For V, J and clone size, that table is used; D and trimming come from the DNA. The repertoire holds about 81,000 clones, with approximately 82% as singletons.

The sequence was obtained from a human donor in a cohort sampled during active COVID-19. The sample taken for sequencing was peripheral blood. The rearrangement joins TRBV5-4 to TRBJ2-6; 7 bases map to TRBD2. CDR3 in amino acids: CASSLAGKGVPGANVLTF. The CDR3 DNA reads as TGTGCCAGCAGCTTAGCGGGGAAAGGAGTGCCTGGGGCCAACGTCCTGACTTTC.